Listed here are 13 T cell receptor beta chains from one sample, sequenced in a study of blood T cell repertoires in COVID-19. Generated by immunoSEQ multiplex PCR, the TCRdb table keeps only in-frame clones and is missing some. The sample records 400,000 or so clones, 90% being singletons. Sequenced material: PBMCs or T cells enriched from blood (not recorded which). These receptors came from a man younger than 35 who had recovered from COVID-19.

The chain recombines TRBV6-5 with TRBJ1-1; D is unclear. The CDR3 has 11 amino acids. Looked up from germline, CDR1 is MNHEY and CDR2 is SVGAGI. Trimming pared 6 bases from V and 7 bases from J, leaving 9 bases between. The DNA of the CDR3 is TGTGCCAGCAGATCAGGAATTGAAGCTTTCTTT. Translating gives CASRSGIEAFF.

The rearrangement uses TRBV3-1 (or the pseudogene TRBV3-2) and TRBJ1-2, with D possibly TRBD1 on 5 matching bases. The V end was cut by 0 bases, the J end by 6 bases, with 20 bases between. Germline CDR1 is LGHDT and CDR2 is YNNKEL (reference sequence). The CDR3 sequence is 17 residues long. CDR3 in amino acids: CASSQDSAGTRGDGYTF. The CDR3 DNA reads TGTGCCAGCAGCCAAGATTCTGCGGGGACCCGGGGCGATGGCTACACCTTC.

The chain combines TRBV18 with TRBJ2-7, with D possibly being TRBD1 (6 bases). Germline loops: CDR1 KGHSH, CDR2 LQKENI. V lost 1 base, J lost 1 base, and 8 bases lay in between. The CDR3 runs 14 residues. The CDR3 sequence is CASSPRDRSYEQYF. The CDR3 nucleotides are TGTGCCAGCTCACCACGTGACAGGTCCTACGAGCAGTACTTC.

This clone was seen a handful of times. This chain joins TRBV7-3 and TRBJ2-1, with D tentatively TRBD2 (5 bases). Germline V gene lookup returns CDR1 SGHTA and CDR2 FQGTGA. The ends were cut back, 2 bases at V and 5 bases at J, with 7 bases in the middle. The CDR3 extends over 13 amino acids. CDR3 sequence reads: CASSLVGDNEQFF. The CDR3 region has the DNA TGTGCCAGCAGCTTAGTCGGGGACAATGAGCAGTTCTTC.

The chain is built from TRBV7-9 and TRBJ2-6; D is ambiguous. Germline V gene lookup returns CDR1 SEHNR and CDR2 FQNEAQ (reference sequence). Trimming left V 1 base short and J 0 bases short, with 10 bases between. The CDR3 is made up of 17 amino acids. CDR3: CASSLGARFSGANVLTF. Here the CDR3 DNA reads TGTGCCAGCAGCTTAGGGGCCAGATTCTCTGGGGCCAACGTCCTGACTTTC. Full variable domain (rest looked up from reference TRBV7-9 and TRBJ2-6): DTGVSQNPRHKITKRGQNVTFRCDPISEHNRLYWYRQTLGQGPEFLTYFQNEAQLEKSRLLSDRFSAERPKGSFSTLEIQRTEQGDSAMYLCASSLGARFSGANVLTFGAGSRLTVL.

The genes are TRBV9 and TRBJ1-1; possible D gene TRBD1, 6 bases. This CDR3 is 14 amino acids long. Germline-derived CDR1 and CDR2 are SGDLS and YYNGEE. Trimming left V 0 bases short and J 1 base short, with 7 bases between. The DNA for the CDR3 is TGTGCCAGCAGCGTAGGGGACAAGAACACTGAAGCTTTCTTT. Translated, it gives CASSVGDKNTEAFF.

V is TRBV28 and J is TRBJ1-5, with D possibly matching TRBD1 (6 bases). CDR1 is MDHEN, CDR2 SYDVKM, per germline. Trimming took off 5 bases at V and 3 bases at J, with 11 bases between the two ends. This CDR3 region has 14 residues. CDR3 DNA sequence: TGTGCCAGCAGTCGACAGGTAAACAATCAGCCCCAGCATTTT. Amino acid sequence: CASSRQVNNQPQHF.

Concerning this clone itself: Additional DNA sequences in this sample encode the identical CDR3. The chain uses TRBV28 and TRBJ2-7; 10 nucleotides agree with TRBD2. V lost 2 bases to trimming and J lost 5 bases; unmatched junction nucleotides: 3. The CDR3 has 14 residues. From germline, CDR1 is MDHEN and CDR2 SYDVKM. Here the CDR3 reads CASSLLAGVHEQYF. CDR3 DNA: TGTGCCAGCAGTTTACTAGCGGGAGTTCACGAGCAGTACTTC.

V gene TRBV9 combines with J gene TRBJ2-7, with TRBD2 matching over 7 bases. The junction had 9 bases not matched to a gene; V was cut back by 6 bases and J by 3 bases. From germline, CDR1 is SGDLS and CDR2 YYNGEE. The CDR3 has 14 amino acids. The CDR3 here is CASIGGRGRYEQYF. As DNA, the CDR3 is TGTGCCAGCATCGGAGGGAGGGGACGCTACGAGCAGTACTTC.

CDR3 amino acids: CSANRAEAFF. The CDR3 bases are TGCAGCGCCAACCGGGCTGAAGCTTTCTTT. The rearrangement links TRBV29-1 to TRBJ1-1, with unresolved D. This CDR3 spans 10 amino acids. Trimming took off 7 bases at V and 6 bases at J, with 9 bases between the two ends. Germline-derived CDR1 and CDR2 are SQVTM and ANQGSEA.

This clone was observed a handful of times. V usage is TRBV5-1 and J usage is TRBJ1-1; D possibly corresponds to TRBD1 (5 bases). V shed 4 bases and J shed 6 bases, with 7 bases lying between them. CDR3 length: 11 residues. The germline CDR1 and CDR2 sequences are SGHRS and YFSETQ. The CDR3 spells CASSGGAEAFF. In nucleotides, the CDR3 is TGCGCCAGCAGCGGAGGGGCTGAAGCTTTCTTT.

The chain has TRBV5-1 and TRBJ2-6; D perhaps matches TRBD2 (6 bases). Looked up from germline, CDR1 is SGHRS and CDR2 is YFSETQ. V was cut by 0 bases and J by 0 bases, with 10 bases left in between. This CDR3 is 17 amino acids long. The CDR3 nucleotides are TGCGCCAGCAGCTTGGGGCAGGGACTCTCTGGGGCCAACGTCCTGACTTTC. Encoded protein: CASSLGQGLSGANVLTF.

This chain joins TRBV4-1 and TRBJ2-3; 9 bases match TRBD1. CDR3 length: 16 amino acids. J lost 4 bases, V lost 1 base, and 6 bases had no gene match. From germline, CDR1 is MGHRA and CDR2 YSYEKL. This CDR3 reads CASSQGPGQGPDTQYF. CDR3 DNA sequence: TGCGCCAGCAGCCAAGGACCGGGACAGGGTCCAGATACGCAGTATTTT.